The clone carrying this T cell receptor (beta chain) came up once. This specimen belongs to a study of PD-L1 blockade in urothelial cancer. Study-level information: At 6 weeks and at 3 weeks (second dose) after treatment start, blood was analyzed. The study recovered a median of around 150,000 T cells per blood sample.

Per germline, CDR1 MNHNS and CDR2 SASEGT. The CDR3 totals 14 residues. Germline trimming cut 2 bases from V and 2 bases from J; bases unmatched to any gene: 3. Synthetic spike-ins, TCR analog templates, were added into each PCR. The protocol was immunoSEQ multiplex PCR, while the TCRdb copy is restricted to in-frame clones and leaves out a portion. The sample consists of roughly 100,000 clones, approximately 87% of them appearing once. Time point reported: peripheral blood 6 weeks after treatment start. Patients were living with locally advanced or metastatic urothelial carcinoma. The J gene is TRBJ2-7, the V gene TRBV6-1; 7 bases align to TRBD2. The TCR sequence derives from a man aged 70-80 years with urothelial cancer. Sample: PBMCs, taken around atezolizumab (anti-PD-L1) treatment. The CDR3 nucleotides are TGTGCCAGCAGTGAAACTAGCGTGCCCTACGAGCAGTACTTC. Translation gives CASSETSVPYEQYF.